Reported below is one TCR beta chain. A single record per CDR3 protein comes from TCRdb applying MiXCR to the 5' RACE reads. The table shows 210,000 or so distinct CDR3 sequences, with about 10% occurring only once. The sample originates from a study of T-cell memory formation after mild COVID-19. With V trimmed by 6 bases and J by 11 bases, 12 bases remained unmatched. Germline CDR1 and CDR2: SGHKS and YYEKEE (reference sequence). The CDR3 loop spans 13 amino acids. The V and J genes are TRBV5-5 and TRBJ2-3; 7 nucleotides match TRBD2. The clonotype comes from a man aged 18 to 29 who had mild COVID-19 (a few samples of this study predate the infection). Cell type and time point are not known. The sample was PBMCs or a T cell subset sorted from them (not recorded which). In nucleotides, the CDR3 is TGTGCCAGCACCATGTCTTCTGTAGCGGGGCAGTATTTT. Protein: CASTMSSVAGQYF. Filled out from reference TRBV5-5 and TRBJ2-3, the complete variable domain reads DAGVTQSPTHLIKTRGQQVTLRCSPISGHKSVSWYQQVLGQGPQFIFQYYEKEERGRGNFPDRFSARQFPNYSSELNVNALLLGDSALYLCASTMSSVAGQYFGPGTRLTVL.